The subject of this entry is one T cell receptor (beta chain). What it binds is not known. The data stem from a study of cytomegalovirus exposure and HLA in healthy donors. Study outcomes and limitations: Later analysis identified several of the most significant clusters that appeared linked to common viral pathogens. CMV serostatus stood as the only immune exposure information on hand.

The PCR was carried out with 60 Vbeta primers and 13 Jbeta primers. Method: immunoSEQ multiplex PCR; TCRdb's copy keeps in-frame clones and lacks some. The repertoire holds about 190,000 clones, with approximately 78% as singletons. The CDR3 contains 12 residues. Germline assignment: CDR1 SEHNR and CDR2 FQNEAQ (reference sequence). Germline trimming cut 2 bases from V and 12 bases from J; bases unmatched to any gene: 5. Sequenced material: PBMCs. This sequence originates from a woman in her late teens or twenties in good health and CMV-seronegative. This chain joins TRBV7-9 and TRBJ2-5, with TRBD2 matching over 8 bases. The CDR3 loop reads CASSLPTSEEYF. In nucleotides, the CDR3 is TGTGCCAGCAGCTTACCGACTAGCGAGGAGTACTTC.